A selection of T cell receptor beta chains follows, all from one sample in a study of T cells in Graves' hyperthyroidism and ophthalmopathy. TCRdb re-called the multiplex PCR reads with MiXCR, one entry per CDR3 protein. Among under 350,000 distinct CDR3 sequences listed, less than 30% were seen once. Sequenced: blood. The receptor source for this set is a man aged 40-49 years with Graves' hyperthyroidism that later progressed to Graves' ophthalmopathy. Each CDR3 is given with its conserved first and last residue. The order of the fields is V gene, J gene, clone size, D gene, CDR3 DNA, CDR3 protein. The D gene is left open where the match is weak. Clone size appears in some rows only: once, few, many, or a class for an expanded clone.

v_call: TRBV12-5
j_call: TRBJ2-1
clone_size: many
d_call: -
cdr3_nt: TGTGCTAGTGGTTTGGGGGGGGTGGCTAGATTTGTTGAGCAGTTCTTC
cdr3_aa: CASGLGGVARFVEQFF

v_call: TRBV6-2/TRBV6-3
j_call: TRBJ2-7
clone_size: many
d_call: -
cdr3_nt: TGTGCCAGCAGTTACAGCAGGACCTACGAGCAGTACTTC
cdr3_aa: CASSYSRTYEQYF

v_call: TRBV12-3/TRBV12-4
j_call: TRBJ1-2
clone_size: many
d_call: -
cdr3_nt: TGTGCCAGCGGTTATGGAACGCCGGGTGGCTACACCTTC
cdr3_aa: CASGYGTPGGYTF

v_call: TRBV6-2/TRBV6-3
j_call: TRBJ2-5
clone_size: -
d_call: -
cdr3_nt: TGTGCCAGCAGTTACTCGGAGACGAAAGAGACCCAGTACTTC
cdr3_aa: CASSYSETKETQYF

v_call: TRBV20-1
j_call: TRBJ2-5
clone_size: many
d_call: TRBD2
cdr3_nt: TGCAGTGCTAGTAGGCGGGACTATGAATCTTCTCAGTACTTC
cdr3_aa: CSASRRDYESSQYF

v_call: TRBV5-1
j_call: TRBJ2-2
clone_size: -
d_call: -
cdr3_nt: TGCGCCAGCTGCCCGGGAGAGAACACCGGGGAGCTGTTTTTT
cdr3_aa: CASCPGENTGELFF

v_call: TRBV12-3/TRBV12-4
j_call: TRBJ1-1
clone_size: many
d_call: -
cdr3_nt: TGTGCCAGCACCTCCCGGACGGTCAACACTGAAGCTTTCTTT
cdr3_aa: CASTSRTVNTEAFF

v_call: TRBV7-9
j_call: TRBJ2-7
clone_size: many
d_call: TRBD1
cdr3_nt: TGTGCCAGCAGCCGATCAGGACAGGCTGGGTACGAGCAGTACTTC
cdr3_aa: CASSRSGQAGYEQYF

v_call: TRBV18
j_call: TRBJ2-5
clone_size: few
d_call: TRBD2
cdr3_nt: TGTTCCAGCTCACCACCGACTAGCCTCCAAGAGACCCAGTACTTC
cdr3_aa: CSSSPPTSLQETQYF

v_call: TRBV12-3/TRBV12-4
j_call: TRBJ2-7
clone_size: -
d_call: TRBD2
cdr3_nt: TGTGCCAGCAGTTCCACTAGCGGGATGGACGAGCAGTACTTC
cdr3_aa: CASSSTSGMDEQYF

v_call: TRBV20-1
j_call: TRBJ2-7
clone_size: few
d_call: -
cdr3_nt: TGCAGTGCTAGAGATATGGGTCACGAGCAGTACTTC
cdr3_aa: CSARDMGHEQYF

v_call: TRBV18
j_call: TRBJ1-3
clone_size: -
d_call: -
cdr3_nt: TGTGCCAGCTCAACGGGACAAGGAAACACCATATATTTT
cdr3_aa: CASSTGQGNTIYF

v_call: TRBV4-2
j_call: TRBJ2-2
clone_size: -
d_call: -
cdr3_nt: TGTGCCAGCAGCCAGCATCCTGGAAGTTTGCGGACCGGGGAGCTGTTTTTT
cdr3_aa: CASSQHPGSLRTGELFF

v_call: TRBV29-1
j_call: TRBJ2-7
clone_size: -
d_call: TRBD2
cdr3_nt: TGCAGCGTTGTTGGAATAGCGGGAGGTCGGGTGACCTACGAGCAGTACTTC
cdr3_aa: CSVVGIAGGRVTYEQYF

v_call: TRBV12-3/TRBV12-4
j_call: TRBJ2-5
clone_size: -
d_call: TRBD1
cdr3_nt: TGTGCCAGCAGTCCCCAGGGGCAGGGGGAGGAGACCCAGTACTTC
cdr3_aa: CASSPQGQGEETQYF

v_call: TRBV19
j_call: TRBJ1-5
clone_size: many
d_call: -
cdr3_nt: TGTGCCAGTAGTATGAGTGCTGCGTACAAGCCCCGCAATCAGCCCCAGCATTTT
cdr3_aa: CASSMSAAYKPRNQPQHF

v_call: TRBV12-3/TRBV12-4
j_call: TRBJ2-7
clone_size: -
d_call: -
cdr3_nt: TGTGCCAGCAGAACGGGTTACGAGCAGTACTTC
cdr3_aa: CASRTGYEQYF

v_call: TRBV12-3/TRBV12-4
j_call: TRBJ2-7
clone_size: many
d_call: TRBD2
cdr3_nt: TGTGCCAGCGGGACTAGCGGGACCCTTTCCGCATTTTTC
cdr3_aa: CASGTSGTLSAFF

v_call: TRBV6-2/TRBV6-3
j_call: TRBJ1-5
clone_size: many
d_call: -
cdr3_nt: TGTGCCAGCGGGGTGAATCGTAGCAATCAGCCCCAGCATTTT
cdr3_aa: CASGVNRSNQPQHF

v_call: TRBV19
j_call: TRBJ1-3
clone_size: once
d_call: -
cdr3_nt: TGTGCCAGTAGTATGGGGCCCCCAGGCCCTGGAAACACCATATATTTT
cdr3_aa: CASSMGPPGPGNTIYF

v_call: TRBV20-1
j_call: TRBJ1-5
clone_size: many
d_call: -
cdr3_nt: TGCAGTGCTAGAGCCGGAGGTCAGCCCCAGCATTTT
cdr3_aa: CSARAGGQPQHF

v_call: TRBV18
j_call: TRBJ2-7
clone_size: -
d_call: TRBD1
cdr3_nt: TGTGCCAGCTCACCCCAGGGGGCCGATCTTGCCTACGAGCAGTACTTC
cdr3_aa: CASSPQGADLAYEQYF

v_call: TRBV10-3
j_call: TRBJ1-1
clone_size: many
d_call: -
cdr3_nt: TGTGCCATCAGTGAGAGTTCACTGAACACTGAAGCTTTCTTT
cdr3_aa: CAISESSLNTEAFF

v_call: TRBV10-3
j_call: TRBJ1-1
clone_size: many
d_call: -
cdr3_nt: TGTGCCATCAGTGGGGTGGCCACTGAAGCTTTCTTT
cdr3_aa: CAISGVATEAFF

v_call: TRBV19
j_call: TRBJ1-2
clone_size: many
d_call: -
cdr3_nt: TGTGCCAGTAGGAGTCAGGGGCTCTATGGCTACACCTTC
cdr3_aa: CASRSQGLYGYTF

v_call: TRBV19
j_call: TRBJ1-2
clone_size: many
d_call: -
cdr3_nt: TGTGCCAGTAGTAAGGACAGCCCGGTGGGTGGCTACACCTTC
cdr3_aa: CASSKDSPVGGYTF

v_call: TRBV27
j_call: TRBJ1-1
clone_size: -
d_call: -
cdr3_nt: TGTGCCAGCAGTTTATCCTACGGCACTGAAGCTTTCTTT
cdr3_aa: CASSLSYGTEAFF

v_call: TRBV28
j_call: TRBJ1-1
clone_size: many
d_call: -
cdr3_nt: TGTGCCAGCAGGGAGACACCGAACACTGAAGCTTTCTTT
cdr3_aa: CASRETPNTEAFF

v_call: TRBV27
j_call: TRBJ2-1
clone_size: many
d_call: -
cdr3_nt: TGTGCCAGCAGTTTGCTGGGAGTTGAGCAGTTCTTC
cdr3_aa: CASSLLGVEQFF

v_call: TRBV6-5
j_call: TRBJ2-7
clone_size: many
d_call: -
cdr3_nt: TGTGCCAGCAGTTATGTCTCGGGGTACGAGCAGTACTTC
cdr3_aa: CASSYVSGYEQYF

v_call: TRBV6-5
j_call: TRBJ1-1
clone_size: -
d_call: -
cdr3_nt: TGTGCCAGCAGTTACTCACCCACGGGGGACACTGAAGCTTTCTTT
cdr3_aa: CASSYSPTGDTEAFF

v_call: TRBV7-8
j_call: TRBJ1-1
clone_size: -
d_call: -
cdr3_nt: TGTGCCAGCAGCTCAAGAAGACAGAGGATGAACACTGAAGCTTTCTTT
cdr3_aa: CASSSRRQRMNTEAFF

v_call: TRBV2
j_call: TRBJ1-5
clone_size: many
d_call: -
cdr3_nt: TGTGCCAGCAGGAGCGGGACACTTAGCAATCAGCCCCAGCATTTT
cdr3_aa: CASRSGTLSNQPQHF

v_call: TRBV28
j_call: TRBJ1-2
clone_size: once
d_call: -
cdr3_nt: TGTGCCAGCAGTTTATCGGTGACAGAAGATGGCTACACCTTC
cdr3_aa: CASSLSVTEDGYTF

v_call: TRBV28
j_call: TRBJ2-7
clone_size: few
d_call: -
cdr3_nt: TGTGCCAGCACCCCTCGGGGCCGCGAGCAGTACTTC
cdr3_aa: CASTPRGREQYF

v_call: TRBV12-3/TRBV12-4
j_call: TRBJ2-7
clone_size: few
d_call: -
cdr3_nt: TGTGCCAGCAGCCGGGTTATCTACGAGCAGTACTTC
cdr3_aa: CASSRVIYEQYF

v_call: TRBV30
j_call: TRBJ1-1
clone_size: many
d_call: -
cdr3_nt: TGTGCCTGGAAGGCAGGGCCTGCTCCGAGCACTGAAGCTTTCTTT
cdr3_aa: CAWKAGPAPSTEAFF

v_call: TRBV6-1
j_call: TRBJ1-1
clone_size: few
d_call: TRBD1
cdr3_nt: TGTGCCAGCGGACAAGGACAGGGGAACACTGAAGCTTTCTTT
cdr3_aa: CASGQGQGNTEAFF

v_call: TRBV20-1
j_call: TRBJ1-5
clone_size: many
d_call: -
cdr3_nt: TGCAGTGCTAGCCCTATTGGGGGGAATCAGCCCCAGCATTTT
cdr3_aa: CSASPIGGNQPQHF

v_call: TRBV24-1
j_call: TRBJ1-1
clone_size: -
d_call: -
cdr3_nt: TGTGCCACCAGATCAAACACTGAAGCTTTCTTT
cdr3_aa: CATRSNTEAFF

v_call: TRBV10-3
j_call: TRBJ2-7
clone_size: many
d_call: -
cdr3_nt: TGTGCCATCAGTGAGGCCCGGGGAACCCCCTACGAGCAGTACTTC
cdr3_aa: CAISEARGTPYEQYF

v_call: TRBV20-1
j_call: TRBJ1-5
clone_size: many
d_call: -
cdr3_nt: TGCAGTGCTAAGGTCCCACGGCTCAATCAGCCCCAGCATTTT
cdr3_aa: CSAKVPRLNQPQHF

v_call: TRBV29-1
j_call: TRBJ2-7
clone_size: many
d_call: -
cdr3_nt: TGCAGCGCAAATTCACAGGGAAGCTCCTACGAGCAGTACTTC
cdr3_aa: CSANSQGSSYEQYF

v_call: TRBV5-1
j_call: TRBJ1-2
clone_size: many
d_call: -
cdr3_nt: TGCGCCAGCAGGAAAGAGGGCCTCTATGGCTACACCTTC
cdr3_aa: CASRKEGLYGYTF

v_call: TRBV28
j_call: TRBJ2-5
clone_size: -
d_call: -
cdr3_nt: TGTGCCAGCAGCCTCCTTCCGGGTGAGACCCAGTACTTC
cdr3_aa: CASSLLPGETQYF

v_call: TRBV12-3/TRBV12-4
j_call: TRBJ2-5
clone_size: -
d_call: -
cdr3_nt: TGTGCCAGCAGTTTAGCGGGAGACGAGACCCAGTACTTC
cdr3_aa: CASSLAGDETQYF

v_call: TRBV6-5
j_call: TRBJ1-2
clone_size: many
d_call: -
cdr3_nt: TGTGCCAGCAGTTACTGGCTTAGGGACCAACGCGGCTACACCTTC
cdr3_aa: CASSYWLRDQRGYTF

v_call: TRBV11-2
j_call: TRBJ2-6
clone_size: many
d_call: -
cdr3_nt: TGTGCCAGCAGCCCACCTTTGGGCAGGTCCGCTGGGGCCAACGTCCTGACTTTC
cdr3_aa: CASSPPLGRSAGANVLTF

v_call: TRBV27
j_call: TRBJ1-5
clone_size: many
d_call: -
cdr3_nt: TGTGCCAGCAGTTTACTAGGGCCTAGCAATCAGCCCCAGCATTTT
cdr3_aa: CASSLLGPSNQPQHF

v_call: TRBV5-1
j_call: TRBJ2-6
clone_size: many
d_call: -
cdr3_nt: TGCGCCAGCAGCTACCCCCGGGGGTCTGGGGCCAACGTCCTGACTTTC
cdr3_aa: CASSYPRGSGANVLTF

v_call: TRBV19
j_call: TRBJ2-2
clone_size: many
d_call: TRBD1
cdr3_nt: TGTGCCAGTCCCCGACAGGGGGCAGTCACCGGGGAGCTGTTTTTT
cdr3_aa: CASPRQGAVTGELFF

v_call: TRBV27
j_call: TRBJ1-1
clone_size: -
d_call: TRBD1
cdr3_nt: TGTGCCAGCAGTGTCCGGGACAGGGGTGAAGCTTTCTTT
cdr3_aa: CASSVRDRGEAFF

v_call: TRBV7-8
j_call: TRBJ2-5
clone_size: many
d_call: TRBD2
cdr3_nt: TGTGCCAGCTCCGGACTAGCGGAAGAGACCCAGTACTTC
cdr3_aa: CASSGLAEETQYF

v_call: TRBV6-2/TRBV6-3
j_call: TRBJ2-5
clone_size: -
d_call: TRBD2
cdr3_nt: TGTGCCAGCAGTCCCGGGGGAGCGGGAGCGATGCAAGAGACCCAGTACTTC
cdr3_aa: CASSPGGAGAMQETQYF

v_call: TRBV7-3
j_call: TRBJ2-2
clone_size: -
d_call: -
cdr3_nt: TGTGCCAGCAGCCCGATTCGGGACGGGGAGCTGTTTTTT
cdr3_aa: CASSPIRDGELFF

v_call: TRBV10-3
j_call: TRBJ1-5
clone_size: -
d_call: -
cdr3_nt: TGTGCCATCAGTGAGTCAAGGGTGGATCAGCCCCAGCATTTT
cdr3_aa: CAISESRVDQPQHF

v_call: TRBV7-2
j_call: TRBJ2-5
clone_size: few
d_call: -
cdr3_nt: TGTGCCAGCAGCTTAGCGTGGGAGACCCAGTACTTC
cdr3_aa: CASSLAWETQYF